The 21 T cell receptor beta chains in this list originate from one sample, sequenced in a study of control samples from healthy donors and cancer patients. Sequencing used immunoSEQ multiplex PCR; TCRdb keeps in-frame clones, though not all of them. The repertoire consists of about 130,000 clones, with about 93% occurring once and the leading ten covering approximately 15%. The sequencing input was PBMCs. These receptors were obtained from a man between 60 and 75 years old with colorectal cancer.

This rearrangement joins TRBV3-1 (or the pseudogene TRBV3-2) to TRBJ2-5; no clear D. V lost 1 base, J lost 1 base, and 10 bases lay in between. The CDR3 covers 15 residues. Germline CDR1 is LGHDT and CDR2 is YNNKEL (reference sequence). CDR3 nucleotides: TGTGCCAGCAGCCAAGGGTACGGCGCCCAAGAGACCCAGTACTTC. Its translation: CASSQGYGAQETQYF.

The count of this clone is one. The chain recombines TRBV24-1 with TRBJ2-1, with 9 bases matching TRBD1. Germline V gene sequence: CDR1 KGHDR, CDR2 SFDVKD. V was clipped by 3 bases and J by 8 bases; unmatched bases: 7. The CDR3 is 15 amino acids. The CDR3: CATSDTGGSPYEQFF. In nucleotides, the CDR3 is TGTGCCACCAGTGATACAGGGGGCAGTCCATATGAGCAGTTCTTC.

The chain has TRBV6-5 and TRBJ1-1; TRBD1 aligns across 7 bases. With 8 bases clipped from V and 5 bases from J, the junction kept 8 bases outside the gene matches. This CDR3 contains 13 residues. CDR1 is MNHEY and CDR2 is SVGAGI in the germline V gene. The CDR3 loop reads CASGRTGGTEAFF. CDR3 DNA: TGTGCCAGCGGCCGGACAGGTGGAACTGAAGCTTTCTTT.

The chain uses TRBV19 and TRBJ1-3; D perhaps matches TRBD1 (5 bases). The CDR3 runs 17 residues. Germline CDR1 is LNHDA and CDR2 is SQIVND (reference sequence). With 4 bases removed from V and 0 bases from J, the gap between germline ends came to 16 bases. CDR3 region: CASSTLTATVSGNTIYF. In DNA form, the CDR3 reads TGTGCCAGTAGTACATTGACAGCAACAGTCTCTGGAAACACCATATATTTT. Together with reference TRBV19 and TRBJ1-3, the CDR3 gives the full variable domain: DGGITQSPKYLFRKEGQNVTLSCEQNLNHDAMYWYRQDPGQGLRLIYYSQIVNDFQKGDIAEGYSVSREKKESFPLTVTSAQKNPTAFYLCASSTLTATVSGNTIYFGEGSWLTVV.

This CDR3 is CASSYRGSAHEQYF. The CDR3 DNA follows: TGTGCCAGCAGTTACCGGGGGTCTGCCCACGAGCAGTACTTC. This chain uses TRBV27 with TRBJ2-7; a possible D gene is TRBD2 (6 bases). The CDR3 is made up of 14 amino acids. The V gene lost 4 bases and the J gene lost 5 bases, with 15 bases spanning the gap. Per germline, CDR1 MNHEY and CDR2 SMNVEV (reference sequence).

This clone was observed once. This chain links TRBV19 with TRBJ1-6, with D possibly being TRBD1 (6 bases). The V and J ends lost 3 bases and 5 bases respectively, with 14 bases between them. The CDR3 totals 16 residues. In germline, CDR1 is LNHDA, CDR2 SQIVND (reference sequence). The CDR3 bases are TGTGCCAGTAGTATGGCGGAAGGGGGGAATAATTCACCCCTCCACTTT. Its protein product is CASSMAEGGNNSPLHF. The whole variable domain, remainder taken from reference TRBV19 and TRBJ1-6, is DGGITQSPKYLFRKEGQNVTLSCEQNLNHDAMYWYRQDPGQGLRLIYYSQIVNDFQKGDIAEGYSVSREKKESFPLTVTSAQKNPTAFYLCASSMAEGGNNSPLHFGNGTRLTVT.

This clone was seen only once. V is TRBV3-1 (or the pseudogene TRBV3-2) and J is TRBJ2-7; D uncertain. Trimming pared 0 bases from V and 2 bases from J, leaving 2 bases between. Germline lookup yields CDR1 LGHDT and CDR2 YNNKEL (reference sequence). CDR3 size: 12 residues. The CDR3 DNA reads as TGTGCCAGCAGCCAAGATACCTACGAGCAGTACTTC. As protein: CASSQDTYEQYF.

The chain links TRBV7-2 to TRBJ1-1; no definite D call. The CDR3 runs to 14 residues. The germline V gene has CDR1 SGHTA and CDR2 FQGNSA. V lost 4 bases, J lost 7 bases, and 16 bases lay in between. The chain's CDR3 is CASSSTMKPIEAFF. The CDR3 coding sequence is TGTGCCAGCAGCTCCACGATGAAGCCCATTGAAGCTTTCTTT. The variable domain in full, with the rest retrieved from reference TRBV7-2 and TRBJ1-1, is GAGVSQSPSNKVTEKGKDVELRCDPISGHTALYWYRQSLGQGLEFLIYFQGNSAPDKSGLPSDRFSAERTGGSVSTLTIQRTQQEDSAVYLCASSSTMKPIEAFFGQGTRLTVV.

The chain employs TRBV15 and TRBJ2-1, with 7 nucleotides matching TRBD2. CDR1 and CDR2 from the germline V gene are LNHNV and YYDKDF (reference sequence). With V trimmed by 5 bases and J by 4 bases, 8 bases remained unmatched. There are 15 residues in the CDR3. The CDR3 loop is CATSRSAGDYNEQFF. CDR3 sequence (DNA): TGTGCCACCAGCCGGTCCGCGGGGGATTACAATGAGCAGTTCTTC.

The sample holds a few counts of this clone. This chain connects TRBV7-9 to TRBJ1-5; D is unresolved. The CDR3 is made up of 16 amino acids. V shed 1 base and J shed 1 base, with 11 bases lying between them. The germline CDR1 and CDR2 sequences are SEHNR and FQNEAQ (reference sequence). CDR3 region: CASSLGTQNSNQPQHF. CDR3 bases: TGTGCCAGCAGCTTAGGTACACAGAACAGCAATCAGCCCCAGCATTTT.

This clone was seen a handful of times. The genes are TRBV7-9 and TRBJ1-2; D not certain. There are 13 residues in the CDR3. V gave up 3 bases and J gave up 4 bases, with 9 bases separating them. CDR1 and CDR2 (germline): SEHNR, FQNEAQ (reference sequence). The CDR3 loop is CASSLDLGYGYTF. The DNA for the CDR3 is TGTGCCAGCAGCTTGGACCTTGGCTATGGCTACACCTTC. Full variable domain (rest looked up from reference TRBV7-9 and TRBJ1-2): DTGVSQNPRHKITKRGQNVTFRCDPISEHNRLYWYRQTLGQGPEFLTYFQNEAQLEKSRLLSDRFSAERPKGSFSTLEIQRTEQGDSAMYLCASSLDLGYGYTFGSGTRLTVV.

V and J are TRBV10-2 and TRBJ1-6; D uncertain. The V end was cut by 2 bases, the J end by 14 bases, with 19 bases between. Germline V gives CDR1 WSHSY, CDR2 SAAADI. The CDR3 covers 15 residues. The CDR3 sequence: CASSENGVLGGTLHF. CDR3 nucleotides: TGCGCCAGCAGTGAGAACGGGGTCCTAGGCGGAACCCTCCACTTT.

The J gene is TRBJ1-3, the V gene TRBV30; no definite D call. CDR1 is GTSNPN and CDR2 is SVGIG in the germline V gene (reference sequence). This CDR3 contains 14 residues. V shed 6 bases and J shed 0 bases, with 12 bases lying between them. In nucleotides, the CDR3 is TGTGCCTGCTCAAAACCGGACTCTGGAAACACCATATATTTT. Translation: CACSKPDSGNTIYF.

The chain couples TRBV6-5 to TRBJ1-6, with 7 bases aligning to TRBD1. V gave up 5 bases and J gave up 9 bases; unmatched junction bases: 10. The CDR3 has 15 amino acids. In germline, CDR1 is MNHEY, CDR2 SVGAGI. CDR3 nucleotides: TGTGCCAGCAGTAGACAGGGTTTGGGGGGTTCACCCCTCCACTTT. Its translation is CASSRQGLGGSPLHF.

The chain has TRBV29-1 and TRBJ2-1, with 7 bases lining up with TRBD1. Germline V CDR1 and CDR2: SQVTM, ANQGSEA. The ends lost 7 bases at V and 3 bases at J; junction bases unmatched: 9. The CDR3 has 14 amino acids. The DNA for the CDR3 is TGCAGCGCAAGACCCGGACAGGACTACAATGAGCAGTTCTTC. Protein product: CSARPGQDYNEQFF.

The rearrangement links TRBV5-5 to TRBJ1-5, with D unclear. CDR1 is SGHKS and CDR2 is YYEKEE in the germline V gene (reference sequence). V was clipped by 4 bases and J by 3 bases, with 17 bases between them. The CDR3 totals 16 residues. This chain's CDR3 is CASSPEFRGDNQPQHF. CDR3 DNA sequence: TGTGCCAGCAGCCCTGAGTTTCGTGGGGACAATCAGCCCCAGCATTTT.

The chain couples TRBV28 to TRBJ1-1, with 7 bases fitting TRBD1. With 5 bases clipped from V and 1 base from J, the junction kept 10 bases outside the gene matches. This CDR3 is built from 16 residues. CDR1 is MDHEN and CDR2 is SYDVKM in the germline V gene. DNA of the CDR3: TGTGCCAGCAGTATCCTGACAGGGACTAAGAACACTGAAGCTTTCTTT. Translated: CASSILTGTKNTEAFF.

This clone has only one observation. The chain is built from TRBV5-4 and TRBJ2-5; 8 bases fit TRBD2. The V and J ends lost 2 bases and 5 bases, in that order; junction bases with no gene match: 2. The length of the CDR3 is 13 residues. The V gene's germline CDR1 is SGHNT and CDR2 YYREEE (reference sequence). The CDR3 here is CASSFGGRETQYF. CDR3 DNA: TGTGCCAGCAGCTTCGGCGGGAGGGAGACCCAGTACTTC.

The chain has TRBV5-4 and TRBJ1-1; tentatively, D is TRBD1 (5 bases). The germline V gene has CDR1 SGHNT and CDR2 YYREEE (reference sequence). Trimming stripped 0 bases from V and 1 base from J, with 10 bases between. The CDR3 consists of 15 residues. CDR3 in DNA: TGTGCCAGCAGCTTGGTGGGACGGCGGAACACTGAAGCTTTCTTT. It specifies CASSLVGRRNTEAFF. Looking up the rest from reference TRBV5-4 and TRBJ1-1 gives the full variable domain: ETGVTQSPTHLIKTRGQQVTLRCSSQSGHNTVSWYQQALGQGPQFIFQYYREEENGRGNFPPRFSGLQFPNYSSELNVNALELDDSALYLCASSLVGRRNTEAFFGQGTRLTVV.

The chain combines TRBV19 with TRBJ1-1; 12 positions match TRBD1. The ends lost 4 bases at V and 5 bases at J; junction bases unmatched: 8. The CDR3 loop spans 16 amino acids. The germline CDR1 and CDR2 sequences are LNHDA and SQIVND (reference sequence). The CDR3 nucleotides are TGTGCCAGTAGTACCCCCGGGACAGGGGGCGAGACTGAAGCTTTCTTT. It translates to CASSTPGTGGETEAFF.

The gene calls are TRBV24-1 and TRBJ2-5; D remains ambiguous. The length of the CDR3 is 14 residues. Trimming cost V 6 bases and J 0 bases, with 10 bases left between them. The germline V gene encodes CDR1 KGHDR and CDR2 SFDVKD. The CDR3 sequence: CATSSPGHQETQYF. The CDR3 DNA sequence: TGTGCCACCAGTTCTCCGGGCCACCAAGAGACCCAGTACTTC.